This T cell receptor beta chain was recovered during a study of cytotoxic CD8 clonotypes in ibrutinib-treated CLL. Study information: Collecting the response samples happened after a median approximately twelve months of treatment, with a range of 6 to 36. Study observations and caveats: Baseline clonality, higher than in age-matched healthy donors, tracked circulating CD8+ T-cell counts. Shared public clonotypes were rare, and on treatment they either got smaller or stayed the same.

Genomic DNA (approximately 2.1 micrograms) was obtained from cryopreserved PBMCs for construction of TCR beta libraries. The repertoire was sequenced with immunoSEQ multiplex PCR; TCRdb's copy has only in-frame clones and lacks some. This table has about 2,800 clones, 75% to 85% appearing once. Germline V gene lookup returns CDR1 LGHNA and CDR2 YNFKEQ. After removal of 3 bases from V and 11 bases from J, the junction contained 7 bases not matched to a gene. The CDR3 consists of 13 residues. About this clone itself: Its cognate antigen is unknown.

This specimen was PBMCs, taken before ibrutinib treatment. V gene TRBV4-2 combines with J gene TRBJ2-7; TRBD2 matches at 10 bases. This TCR was sampled from a human donor with chronic lymphocytic leukemia. The CDR3 DNA is TGTGCCAGCAGCCATGGACTAGCGGTCCCGAAGTACTTC. This encodes CASSHGLAVPKYF.